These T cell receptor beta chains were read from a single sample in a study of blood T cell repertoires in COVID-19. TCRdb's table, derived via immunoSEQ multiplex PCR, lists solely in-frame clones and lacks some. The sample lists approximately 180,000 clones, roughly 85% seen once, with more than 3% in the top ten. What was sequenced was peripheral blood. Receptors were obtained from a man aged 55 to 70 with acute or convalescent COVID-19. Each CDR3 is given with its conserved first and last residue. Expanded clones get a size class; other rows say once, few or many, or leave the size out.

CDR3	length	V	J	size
CASSPQDSSNYGYTF	15	TRBV18	TRBJ1-2	-
CASSLSGRGARFEQYF	16	TRBV27	TRBJ2-7	few
CASSLGDGTGGLCGYTF	17	TRBV7-7	TRBJ1-2	-
CASRPGLYNEQFF	13	TRBV6-5	TRBJ2-1	-
CASSLERQGYTF	12	TRBV4-2	TRBJ1-2	-
CASSLAAVSYEQYF	14	TRBV7-2	TRBJ2-7	-
CASSEGLAGYITPTYNEQFF	20	TRBV2	TRBJ2-1	-
CASRHSRDRVLDTQYF	16	TRBV3-1/TRBV3-2	TRBJ2-3	many
CASSTGRNTEAFF	13	TRBV13	TRBJ1-1	-
CASSLRYGYTF	11	TRBV28	TRBJ1-2	-
CASSQEVRSYEQYF	14	TRBV3-1/TRBV3-2	TRBJ2-7	-
CASSLPGEGYEQYF	14	TRBV11-2	TRBJ2-7	-
CASSLGGTSVEETQYF	16	TRBV5-1	TRBJ2-5	-
CATPRQGQNSPLHF	14	TRBV30	TRBJ1-6	-
CASSISAGGPPYEQYF	16	TRBV19	TRBJ2-7	-
CSARTGYKSNEKLFF	15	TRBV29-1	TRBJ1-4	-
CASSLSLGQLSGNTIYF	17	TRBV28	TRBJ1-3	-
CASSIVGQGNYGYTF	15	TRBV7-2	TRBJ1-2	-
CASSLAPGQGGNQPQHF	17	TRBV5-1	TRBJ1-5	-
CASSFLQGGGTGELFF	16	TRBV27	TRBJ2-2	few
CASSRPPASEQFF	13	TRBV5-1	TRBJ2-1	few
CASSIQGSNQPQHF	14	TRBV19	TRBJ1-5	-
CASSPLSWVAGASDTQYF	18	TRBV6-2/TRBV6-3	TRBJ2-3	-
CASSFGWSYNEQFF	14	TRBV5-1	TRBJ2-1	-
CASSLSGLAFSSYEQYF	17	TRBV27	TRBJ2-7	-
CASSLHMNTEAFF	13	TRBV7-2	TRBJ1-1	few
CASSKTGEVYGYTF	14	TRBV11-2	TRBJ1-2	-
CAGRDRGPEKLFF	13	TRBV5-8	TRBJ1-4	-
CASSHRQANTEAFF	14	TRBV2	TRBJ1-1	-
CASSSGTGRDEQFF	14	TRBV5-4	TRBJ2-1	once